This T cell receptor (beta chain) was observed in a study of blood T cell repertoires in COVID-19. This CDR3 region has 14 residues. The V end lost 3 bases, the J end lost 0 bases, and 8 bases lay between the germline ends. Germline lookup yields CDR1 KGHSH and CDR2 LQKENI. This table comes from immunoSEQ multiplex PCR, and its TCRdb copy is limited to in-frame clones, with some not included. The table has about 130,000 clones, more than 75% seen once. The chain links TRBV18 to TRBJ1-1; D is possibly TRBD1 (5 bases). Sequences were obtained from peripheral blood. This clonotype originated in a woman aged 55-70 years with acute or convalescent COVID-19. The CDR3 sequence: CASSPQTVNTEAFF. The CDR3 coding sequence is TGTGCCAGCTCACCTCAGACAGTGAACACTGAAGCTTTCTTT.